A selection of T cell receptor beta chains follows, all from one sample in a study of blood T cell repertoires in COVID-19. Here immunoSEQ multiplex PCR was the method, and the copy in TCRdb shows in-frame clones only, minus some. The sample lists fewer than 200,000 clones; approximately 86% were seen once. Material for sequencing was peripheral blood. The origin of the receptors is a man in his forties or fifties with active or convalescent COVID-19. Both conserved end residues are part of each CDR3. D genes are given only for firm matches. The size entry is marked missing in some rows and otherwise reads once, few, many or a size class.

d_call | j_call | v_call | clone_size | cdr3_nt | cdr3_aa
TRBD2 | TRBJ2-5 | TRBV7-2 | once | TGTGCCAGCACCGTGACTAGCGGGGGGGCGGAAGAGACCCAGTACTTC | CASTVTSGGAEETQYF
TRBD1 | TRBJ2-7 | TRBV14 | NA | TGTGCCAGCAGCCTGACAGGGGGAGGAAGTCCCTACGAGCAGTACTTC | CASSLTGGGSPYEQYF
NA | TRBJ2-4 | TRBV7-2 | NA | TGTGCCAGCAGCCAGACACCAGCCAAAAACATTCAGTACTTC | CASSQTPAKNIQYF
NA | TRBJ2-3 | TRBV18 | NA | TGTGCCAGCTCACCTCAGGAAAACACTTTCACAGATACGCAGTATTTT | CASSPQENTFTDTQYF
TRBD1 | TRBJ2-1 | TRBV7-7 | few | TGTGCCAGCAGCGAAGACAGGGGGCCTTACAATGAGCAGTTCTTC | CASSEDRGPYNEQFF
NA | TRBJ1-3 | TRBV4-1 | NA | TGCGCCAGCAGCCCAGGGAGGGAGTCTGGAAACACCATATATTTT | CASSPGRESGNTIYF
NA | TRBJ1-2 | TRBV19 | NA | TGTGCCAGTAGTATAGATGGGGGAGGCAGCAATGGCTACACCTTC | CASSIDGGGSNGYTF
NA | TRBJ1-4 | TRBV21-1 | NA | TGTGCCAGCAGCTATGGGCAGAGACAGGGTAATGAAAAACTGTTTTTT | CASSYGQRQGNEKLFF
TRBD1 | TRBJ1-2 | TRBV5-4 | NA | TGTGCCAGCAGCTTGGTGGGACAGGGCTCCTATGGCTACACCTTC | CASSLVGQGSYGYTF
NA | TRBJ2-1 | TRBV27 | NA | TGTGCCAGCAGTTTGCTAGGGGGCAATGAGCAGTTCTTC | CASSLLGGNEQFF
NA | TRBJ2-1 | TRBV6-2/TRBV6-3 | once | TGTGCCAGCAGTAGTATTCGACTAGGGGCCTACAATGAGCAGTTCTTC | CASSSIRLGAYNEQFF
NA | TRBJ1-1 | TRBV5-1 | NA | TGCGCCAGCAGCTTGGACGGAGTTATGAACACTGAAGCTTTCTTT | CASSLDGVMNTEAFF
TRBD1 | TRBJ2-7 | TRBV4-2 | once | TGTGCCAGCAGCCAAGATATGGGACAGGGCTACGAGCAGTACTTC | CASSQDMGQGYEQYF
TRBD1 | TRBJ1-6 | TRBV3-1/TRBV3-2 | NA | TGTGCCAGCAGCCAAGTTGGGACAGCTAATTCACCCCTCCACTTT | CASSQVGTANSPLHF
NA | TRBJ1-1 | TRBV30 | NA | TGTGCCTGGAGTGAATCAGGGTCTGAAGCTTTCTTT | CAWSESGSEAFF
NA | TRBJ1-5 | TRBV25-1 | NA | TGTGCCAGCAGTGAAAACCGACAGTATAGCAATCAGCCCCAGCATTTT | CASSENRQYSNQPQHF
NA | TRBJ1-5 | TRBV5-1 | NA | TGCGCCAGCAGCCGGGAACCCGATCAGCCCCAGCATTTT | CASSREPDQPQHF
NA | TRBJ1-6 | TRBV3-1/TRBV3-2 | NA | TGTGCCAGCAGCCAAGATGGGCATTCACCCCTCCACTTT | CASSQDGHSPLHF
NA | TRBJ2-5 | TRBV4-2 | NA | TGTGCCAGCAGCCAGACAACAGGGAAGCAAGAGACCCAGTACTTC | CASSQTTGKQETQYF
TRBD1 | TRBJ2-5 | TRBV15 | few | TGTGCCACCAGCAGAGCGACTGCAGGGGGGACCCAGTACTTC | CATSRATAGGTQYF
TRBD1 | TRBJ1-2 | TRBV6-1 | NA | TGTGCCAGCAGTGAGGGGACAGCCCAGAACTATGGCTACACCTTC | CASSEGTAQNYGYTF
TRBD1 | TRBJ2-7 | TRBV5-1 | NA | TGCGCCAGCCGTACCGGGACAGAGAGGGACGAGCAGTACTTC | CASRTGTERDEQYF
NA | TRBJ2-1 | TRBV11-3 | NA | TGTGCCAGCAGCCCAAATAGCGGAAGCTCCTACAATGAGCAGTTCTTC | CASSPNSGSSYNEQFF
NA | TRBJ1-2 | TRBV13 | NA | TGTGCCAGCAGTTACCAACAGGGTAACTATGGCTACACCTTC | CASSYQQGNYGYTF
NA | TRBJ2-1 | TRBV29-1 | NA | TGCAGCGTTACAGGGTTTTCCTACAATGAGCAGTTCTTC | CSVTGFSYNEQFF
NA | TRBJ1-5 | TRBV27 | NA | TGTGCCAGCAGTGTAATAAATCAGCCCCAGCATTTT | CASSVINQPQHF
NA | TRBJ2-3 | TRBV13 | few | TGTGCCAGCAGCTTTAAGGGGGGCACAGATACGCAGTATTTT | CASSFKGGTDTQYF
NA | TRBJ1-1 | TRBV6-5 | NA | TGTGCCAGCACCCGAACGGGGATCACTGAAGCTTTCTTT | CASTRTGITEAFF
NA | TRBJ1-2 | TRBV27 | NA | TGTGCCAGCAGTCCGGACTCTTTGGTTAACTATGGCTACACCTTC | CASSPDSLVNYGYTF